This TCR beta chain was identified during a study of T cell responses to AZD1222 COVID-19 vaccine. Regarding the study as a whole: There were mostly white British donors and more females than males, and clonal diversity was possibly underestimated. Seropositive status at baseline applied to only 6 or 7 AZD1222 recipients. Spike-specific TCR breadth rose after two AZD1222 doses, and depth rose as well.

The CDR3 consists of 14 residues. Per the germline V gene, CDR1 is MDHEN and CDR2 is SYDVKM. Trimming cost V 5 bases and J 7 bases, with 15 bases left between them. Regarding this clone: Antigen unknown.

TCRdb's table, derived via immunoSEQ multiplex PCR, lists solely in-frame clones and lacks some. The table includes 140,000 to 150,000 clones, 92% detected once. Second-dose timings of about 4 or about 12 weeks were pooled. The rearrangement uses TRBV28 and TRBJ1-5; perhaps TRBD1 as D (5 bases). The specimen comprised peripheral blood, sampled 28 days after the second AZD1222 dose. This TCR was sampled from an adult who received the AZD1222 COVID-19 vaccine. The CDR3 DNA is TGTGCCAGCAGTACCGAGATCAAGGGGCAGCCCCAGCATTTT. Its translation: CASSTEIKGQPQHF.